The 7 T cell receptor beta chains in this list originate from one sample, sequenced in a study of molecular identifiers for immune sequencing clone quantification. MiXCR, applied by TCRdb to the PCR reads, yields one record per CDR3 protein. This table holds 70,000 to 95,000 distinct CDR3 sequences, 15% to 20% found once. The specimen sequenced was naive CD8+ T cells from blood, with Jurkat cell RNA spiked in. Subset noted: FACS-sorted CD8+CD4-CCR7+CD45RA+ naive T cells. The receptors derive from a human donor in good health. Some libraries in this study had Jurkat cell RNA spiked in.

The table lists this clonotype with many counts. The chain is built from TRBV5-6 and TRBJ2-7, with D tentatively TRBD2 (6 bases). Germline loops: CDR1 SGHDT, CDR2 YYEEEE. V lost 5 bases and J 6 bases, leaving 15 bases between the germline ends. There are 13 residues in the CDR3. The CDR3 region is CASRLAPRREQYF. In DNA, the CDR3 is TGTGCCAGCAGGCTAGCGCCGCGCCGCGAGCAGTACTTC. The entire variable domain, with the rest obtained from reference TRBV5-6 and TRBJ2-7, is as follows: DAGVTQSPTHLIKTRGQQVTLRCSPKSGHDTVSWYQQALGQGPQFIFQYYEEEERQRGNFPDRFSGHQFPNYSSELNVNALLLGDSALYLCASRLAPRREQYFGPGTRLTVT.

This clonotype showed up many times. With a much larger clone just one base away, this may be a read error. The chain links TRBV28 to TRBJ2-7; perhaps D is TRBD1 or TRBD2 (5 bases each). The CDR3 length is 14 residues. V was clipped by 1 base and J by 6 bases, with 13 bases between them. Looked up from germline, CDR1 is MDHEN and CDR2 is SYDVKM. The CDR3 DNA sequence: TGTGCCAGCAGTTTATTGGACGAGGGGAGCGAGCAGTACTTC. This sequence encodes CASSLLDEGSEQYF.

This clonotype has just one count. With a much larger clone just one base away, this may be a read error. CDR3 nucleotide sequence: TGCAGCGTTGAGGTGCCGAGCGCCGCCTACGAGCAGTACTTC. Its protein is CSVEVPSAAYEQYF. The rearrangement joins TRBV29-1 to TRBJ2-7, with unresolved D. The V and J ends lost 3 bases and 2 bases respectively, with 14 bases between them. Germline CDR1 SQVTM, CDR2 ANQGSEA. There are 14 residues in the CDR3.

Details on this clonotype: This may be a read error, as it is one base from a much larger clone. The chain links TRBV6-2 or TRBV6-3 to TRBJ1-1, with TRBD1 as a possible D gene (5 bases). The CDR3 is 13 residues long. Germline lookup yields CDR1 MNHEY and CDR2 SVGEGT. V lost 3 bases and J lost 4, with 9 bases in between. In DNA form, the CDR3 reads TGTGCCAGCAGTTATTTGGGGCCCACTGAAGCTTTCTTT. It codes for CASSYLGPTEAFF.

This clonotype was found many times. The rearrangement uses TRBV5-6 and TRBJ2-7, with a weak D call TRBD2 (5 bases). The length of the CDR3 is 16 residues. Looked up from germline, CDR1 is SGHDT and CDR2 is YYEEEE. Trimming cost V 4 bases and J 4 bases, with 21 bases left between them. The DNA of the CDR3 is TGTGCCAGCAGCCGTGATACTAGGACCAACCCTTACGAGCAGTACTTC. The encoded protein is CASSRDTRTNPYEQYF.

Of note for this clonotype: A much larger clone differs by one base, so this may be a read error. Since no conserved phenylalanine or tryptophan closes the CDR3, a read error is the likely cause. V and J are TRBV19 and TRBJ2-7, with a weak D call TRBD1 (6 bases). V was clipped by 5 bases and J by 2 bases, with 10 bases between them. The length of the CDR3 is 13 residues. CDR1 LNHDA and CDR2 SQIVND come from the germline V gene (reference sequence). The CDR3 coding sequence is TGTGCCAGTAGTGCAGGGGAAACCTACGAGCAGTACCTC. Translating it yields CASSAGETYEQYL.

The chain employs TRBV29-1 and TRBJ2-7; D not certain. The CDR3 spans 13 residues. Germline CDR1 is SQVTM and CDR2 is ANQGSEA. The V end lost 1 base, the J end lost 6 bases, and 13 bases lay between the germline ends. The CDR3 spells CSVEGLLPFEQYF. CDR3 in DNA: TGCAGCGTTGAAGGACTCCTACCCTTCGAGCAGTACTTC.